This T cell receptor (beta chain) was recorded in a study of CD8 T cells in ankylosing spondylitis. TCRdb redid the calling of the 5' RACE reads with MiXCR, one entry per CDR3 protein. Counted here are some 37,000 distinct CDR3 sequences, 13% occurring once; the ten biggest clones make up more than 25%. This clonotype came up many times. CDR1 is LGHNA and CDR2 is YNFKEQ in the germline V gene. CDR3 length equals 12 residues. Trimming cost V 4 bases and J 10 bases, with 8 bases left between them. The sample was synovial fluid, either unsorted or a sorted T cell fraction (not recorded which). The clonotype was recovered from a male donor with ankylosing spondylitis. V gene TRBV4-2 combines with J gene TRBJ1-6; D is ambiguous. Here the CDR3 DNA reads TGTGCCAGCAGCCTCGGCCGATCACCCCTCCACTTT. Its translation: CASSLGRSPLHF.